The 3 T cell receptor beta chains given below trace back to one sample, sequenced in a study of blood T cells in healthy people across ages. Alongside a J-beta primer mix, a sample-barcoded 5' primer served in a second PCR lasting about 7 to 11 cycles. TCRdb called the 5' RACE reads again in MiXCR, with one record for every CDR3 protein. Of about 1.6 million distinct CDR3 sequences in the sample, around 35% were seen once. Sequenced material: blood. The receptors originated from a woman between 25 and 40 years old in good health.

This clonotype has only a few counts. Compared with germline, one end of the junction differs, possibly owing to a read error. This chain connects TRBV4-1 to TRBJ2-1; D might be TRBD1 (7 bases). The length of the CDR3 is 12 residues. In germline, CDR1 is MGHRA, CDR2 YSYEKL. The CDR3 sequence: CARSQGGYEQFF. CDR3 bases: TGCGCCCGCAGCCAGGGGGGCTATGAGCAGTTCTTC.

This chain joins TRBV28 and TRBJ2-5; unclear D gene. Germline values: CDR1 MDHEN, CDR2 SYDVKM. The CDR3 has 15 residues. The germline V and J ends were trimmed by 6 bases and 4 bases, with 18 bases remaining between them. CDR3 amino acids: CASSPSRTSPETQYF. As DNA, the CDR3 is TGTGCCAGCAGCCCGAGTCGGACGAGCCCAGAGACCCAGTACTTC.

CDR3 nucleotide sequence: TGTGCCAGCAGCTCGGACTGGGGTAATCAGCCCCAGCATTTT. Translated: CASSSDWGNQPQHF. The J gene is TRBJ1-5, the V gene TRBV7-9; D not resolved. Germline lookup yields CDR1 SEHNR and CDR2 FQNEAQ (reference sequence). V was trimmed by 4 bases and J by 4 bases, leaving 11 bases between them. This CDR3 is built from 14 residues.